One and the same sample provided the 16 T cell receptor beta chains below, sequenced in a study of blood T cell repertoires in COVID-19. The data were produced by immunoSEQ multiplex PCR, yet TCRdb's version contains in-frame clones alone and is incomplete. The sample has roughly 180,000 clones, approximately 85% seen once. The sequenced sample was PBMCs or T cells enriched from blood (not recorded which). Receptors were obtained from a man in his forties who had recovered from COVID-19.

V and J are TRBV2 and TRBJ1-6, with 8 bases lining up with TRBD1. CDR3 size: 14 residues. Trimming removed 4 bases from V and 5 bases from J; junction bases left unmatched: 1. Germline V lookup: CDR1 SNHLY, CDR2 FYNNEI. The CDR3 region is CASSVTGDNSPLHF. The CDR3 DNA follows: TGTGCCAGCAGTGTGACAGGGGATAATTCACCCCTCCACTTT.

The genes are TRBV7-2 and TRBJ1-6; a possible D gene is TRBD1 (6 bases). Germline V gene lookup returns CDR1 SGHTA and CDR2 FQGNSA. The CDR3 is 16 amino acids. The V end lost 5 bases, the J end lost 2 bases, and 13 bases lay between the germline ends. In nucleotides, the CDR3 is TGTGCCAGCAGCGAAAGAGGGGGAGCCTATAATTCACCCCTCCACTTT. Amino acids: CASSERGGAYNSPLHF.

This chain links TRBV28 with TRBJ1-2, with TRBD1 as a possible D gene (5 bases). The CDR3 is made up of 14 amino acids. V was trimmed by 1 base and J by 8 bases, leaving 14 bases between them. Germline loops: CDR1 MDHEN, CDR2 SYDVKM. CDR3 coding DNA: TGTGCCAGCAGTTTATTGGACCGGGACTGGGGCTACACCTTC. Translating it yields CASSLLDRDWGYTF.

CDR3 in amino acids: CASSSGTGEYLSLHF. The CDR3 region has the DNA TGTGCCAGCTCATCCGGGACAGGGGAGTACCTATCCCTCCACTTT. The rearrangement links TRBV18 to TRBJ1-6; 10 bases are shared with TRBD1. The CDR3 is 15 amino acids. Germline trimming cut 5 bases from V and 14 bases from J; bases unmatched to any gene: 12. The germline CDR1 and CDR2 sequences are KGHSH and LQKENI.

J is TRBJ1-2 and V is TRBV19, with 8 bases matching TRBD1. CDR3 length: 14 amino acids. Per germline, CDR1 LNHDA and CDR2 SQIVND (reference sequence). Unmatched junction bases numbered 12, after V lost 7 bases and J lost 8 bases. In nucleotides, the CDR3 is TGTGCCAGTACCCGAGACAGGGGCGCGGGGGGCTACACCTTC. As protein: CASTRDRGAGGYTF.

The chain carries TRBV10-3 and TRBJ1-4; D is uncertain. The germline V and J ends were trimmed by 4 bases and 5 bases, with 8 bases remaining between them. CDR1 and CDR2 (germline): ENHRY, SYGVKD. The CDR3 covers 13 residues. CDR3 bases: TGTGCCATCAGTGGTAGGGAGAATGAAAAACTGTTTTTT. Translating gives CAISGRENEKLFF.

The rearrangement uses TRBV6-4 and TRBJ2-1, with 14 bases identical to TRBD2. Per germline, CDR1 MRHNA and CDR2 SNTAGT. With V trimmed by 6 bases and J by 6 bases, 1 base remained unmatched. The CDR3 extends over 14 amino acids. CDR3 amino acids: CASRGTSGSNEQFF. CDR3 sequence (DNA): TGTGCCAGCAGAGGGACTAGCGGGAGCAATGAGCAGTTCTTC.

This chain joins TRBV13 and TRBJ2-7; TRBD1 agrees at 8 bases. CDR1 is PRHDT, CDR2 FYEKMQ, per germline (reference sequence). The CDR3 extends over 15 amino acids. V was clipped by 7 bases and J by 5 bases; unmatched bases: 13. For the CDR3, the DNA is TGTGCCAGCATTATCAAACGGGACAGGCCGGACGAGCAGTACGTC. This gives the protein CASIIKRDRPDEQYV.

The chain carries TRBV6-5 and TRBJ2-5; the match to TRBD2 covers 8 bases. The trim removed 2 bases at V and 7 bases at J, leaving 9 bases unmatched. Per germline, CDR1 MNHEY and CDR2 SVGAGI. The CDR3 totals 15 residues. The CDR3 region has the DNA TGTGCCAGCAGTTACACCCCAGTCGGGGGGGGGACCCAGTACTTC. This sequence encodes CASSYTPVGGGTQYF.

This clone was counted only a few times. The chain links TRBV4-1 to TRBJ2-3; maybe TRBD2 (6 bases). Trimming pared 4 bases from V and 11 bases from J, leaving 34 bases between. CDR3 length equals 19 residues. Germline values: CDR1 MGHRA, CDR2 YSYEKL. The CDR3 loop reads CASSPPDGGSADLLRGQYF. The CDR3, as DNA: TGCGCCAGCAGCCCCCCCGACGGAGGGTCGGCGGATTTGCTGAGGGGGCAGTATTTT.

The chain carries TRBV9 and TRBJ2-5, with 7 bases matching TRBD2. This CDR3 is 16 amino acids long. Germline CDR1 reads SGDLS; CDR2 reads YYNGEE. The ends lost 2 bases at V and 4 bases at J; junction bases unmatched: 11. CDR3 region: CASSVQTGGVRETQYF. CDR3 coding DNA: TGTGCCAGCAGCGTCCAGACTGGGGGGGTTAGAGAGACCCAGTACTTC.

V gene TRBV7-9 combines with J gene TRBJ2-5; a possible D gene is TRBD2 (5 bases). V lost 3 bases and J lost 4, with 9 bases in between. Germline V gene data show CDR1 as SEHNR and CDR2 as FQNEAQ (reference sequence). The CDR3 length is 13 residues. This chain's CDR3 is CASSLSSPETQYF. DNA of the CDR3: TGTGCCAGCAGCTTGTCTAGCCCAGAGACCCAGTACTTC.

This clone occurred a few times. V is TRBV7-8 and J is TRBJ2-2; TRBD2 is a possible D gene (5 bases). From germline, CDR1 is SGHVS and CDR2 FQNEAQ. The CDR3 totals 13 residues. Trimming took off 5 bases at V and 7 bases at J, with 11 bases between the two ends. The CDR3 is CASSRSGGGELFF. The CDR3, as DNA: TGTGCCAGCAGCCGCAGTGGAGGCGGGGAGCTGTTTTTT.

The chain employs TRBV11-2 and TRBJ1-5, with TRBD1 matching over 9 bases. Germline CDR1 reads SGHAT; CDR2 reads FQNNGV. This CDR3 region has 17 residues. V shed 0 bases and J 3 bases; nucleotides not matched to a gene: 6. The CDR3 sequence: CASSLEPGQGPNQPQHF. The CDR3, as DNA: TGTGCCAGCAGCTTAGAACCGGGACAGGGTCCCAATCAGCCCCAGCATTTT.

This clone appeared many times. This chain connects TRBV6-5 to TRBJ1-1; 8 positions agree with TRBD1. CDR3 length equals 13 residues. V lost 6 bases to trimming and J lost 3 bases; unmatched junction nucleotides: 3. CDR1 and CDR2 from the germline V gene are MNHEY and SVGAGI. The CDR3 spells CASRGQDYTEAFF. The DNA of the CDR3 is TGTGCCAGCAGGGGACAGGATTACACTGAAGCTTTCTTT.

This sequence joins TRBV6-5 and TRBJ2-1; tentatively, D is TRBD2 (5 bases). The germline V gene encodes CDR1 MNHEY and CDR2 SVGAGI. The V end was cut by 2 bases, the J end by 12 bases, with 8 bases between. The CDR3 spans 11 residues. The chain's CDR3 is CASSYVGRQFF. DNA for the CDR3: TGTGCCAGCAGTTACGTGGGGAGGCAGTTCTTC.